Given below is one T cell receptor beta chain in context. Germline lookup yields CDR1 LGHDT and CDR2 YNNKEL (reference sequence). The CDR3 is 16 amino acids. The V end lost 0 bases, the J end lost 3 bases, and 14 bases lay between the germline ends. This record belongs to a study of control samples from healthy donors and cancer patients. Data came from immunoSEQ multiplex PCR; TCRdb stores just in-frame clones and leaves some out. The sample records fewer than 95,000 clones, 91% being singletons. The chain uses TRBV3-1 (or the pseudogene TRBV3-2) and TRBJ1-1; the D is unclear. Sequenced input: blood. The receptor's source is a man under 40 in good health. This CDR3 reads CASSQERGRSDTEAFF. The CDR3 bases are TGTGCCAGCAGCCAAGAGCGTGGCCGGTCGGACACTGAAGCTTTCTTT.